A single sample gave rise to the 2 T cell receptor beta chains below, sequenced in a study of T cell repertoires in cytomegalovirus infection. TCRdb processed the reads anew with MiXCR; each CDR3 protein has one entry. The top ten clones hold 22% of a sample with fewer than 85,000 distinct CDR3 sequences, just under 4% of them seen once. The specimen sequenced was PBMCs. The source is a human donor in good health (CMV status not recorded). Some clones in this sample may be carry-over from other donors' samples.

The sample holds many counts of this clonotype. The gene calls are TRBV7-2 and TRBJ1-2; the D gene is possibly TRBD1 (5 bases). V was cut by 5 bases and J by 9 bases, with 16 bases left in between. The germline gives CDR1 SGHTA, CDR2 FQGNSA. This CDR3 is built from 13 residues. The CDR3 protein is CASSPGHGGSYTF. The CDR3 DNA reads TGTGCCAGCAGCCCCGGACACGGAGGGAGCTACACCTTC.

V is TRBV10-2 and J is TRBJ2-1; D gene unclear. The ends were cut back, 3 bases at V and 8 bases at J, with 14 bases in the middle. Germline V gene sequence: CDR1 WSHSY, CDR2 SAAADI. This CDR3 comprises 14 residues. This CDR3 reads CASSEGSEVDEQFF. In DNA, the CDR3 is TGCGCCAGCAGTGAAGGCTCCGAGGTGGATGAGCAGTTCTTC.